These 8 T cell receptor beta chains came from one sample sequenced in a study of Graves' ophthalmopathy and Graves' hyperthyroidism. RNA transcripts served as template for amplifying TCR beta CDR3 sequences. RT-PCR in the first round used HTBI primers; a second-round multiplex PCR followed. TCRdb reprocessed the multiplex PCR reads with MiXCR, giving one entry per CDR3 protein. This table holds about 700,000 distinct CDR3 sequences, just over 40% found once. Sequenced: peripheral blood. The receptors shown here come from an adult man with Graves' ophthalmopathy.

This clonotype was counted many times. As DNA, the CDR3 is TGTGCCAGTAGCCTCTTCGGGACTGACGCTAACTATGGCTACACCTTC. Its protein product is CASSLFGTDANYGYTF. The gene calls are TRBV19 and TRBJ1-2; TRBD1 might be the D (5 bases). Between the trimmed V and J ends, which lost 6 bases and 0 bases, there was a span of 17 bases. The CDR3 consists of 16 residues. Germline V gives CDR1 LNHDA, CDR2 SQIVND (reference sequence).

This sequence joins TRBV7-2 and TRBJ2-7, with D unclear. Trimming shortened V by 2 bases and J by 7 bases, and 15 bases separated the two germline ends. This CDR3 is 14 amino acids long. Germline assignment: CDR1 SGHTA and CDR2 FQGNSA. This CDR3 reads CASSLTRNTGEQYF. Written as DNA, the CDR3 is TGTGCCAGCAGCTTAACCAGGAACACCGGGGAGCAGTACTTC.

Worth noting for this clonotype: Since a much larger clone is just one base distant, this may be a read error. This chain joins TRBV7-2 and TRBJ2-7; D unresolved. There are 13 residues in the CDR3. The germline gives CDR1 SGHTA, CDR2 FQGNSA. The CDR3 DNA follows: TGTGTCAGCAGCTTAGATCTCGTCAACGAGCAGTACTTC. Its translation: CVSSLDLVNEQYF.

The chain has TRBV29-1 and TRBJ2-1; D call uncertain. The CDR3 runs to 12 residues. The V gene's germline CDR1 is SQVTM and CDR2 ANQGSEA. The DNA of the CDR3 is TGCACCTCTAGTGAGGCCTACAATGAGCAGTTCTTC. Amino acid sequence: CTSSEAYNEQFF.

The rearrangement links TRBV12-3 or TRBV12-4 to TRBJ2-5; tentative D call: TRBD1 (5 bases). Trimming removed 4 bases at V and 5 bases at J, with 20 bases between. The CDR3 is 16 amino acids. CDR3 in amino acids: CASSSLHRFPHETQYF. DNA for the CDR3: TGTGCCAGCAGTTCACTCCACAGGTTCCCCCATGAGACCCAGTACTTC.

This clonotype was seen repeatedly, ten times or more. The chain employs TRBV29-1 and TRBJ2-5, with 13 bases aligning to TRBD2. The trim removed 0 bases at V and 3 bases at J, leaving 1 base unmatched. CDR3 length: 15 amino acids. Germline CDR1 SQVTM, CDR2 ANQGSEA. CDR3 DNA sequence: TGCAGCGTTGAAGATACTAGCGGGGGGGAAGAGACCCAGTACTTC. Protein: CSVEDTSGGEETQYF.

The chain recombines TRBV20-1 with TRBJ2-7, with 7 bases that match TRBD2. The CDR3 contains 15 residues. V dropped 1 base and J dropped 7; count of bases not matched to a gene: 13. Germline CDR1 DFQATT, CDR2 SNEGSKA (reference sequence). The CDR3 DNA sequence: TGCAGTGCTAGAGCTCTGGGGAGGGGCCCCTTGGAGCAGTACTTC. Protein sequence: CSARALGRGPLEQYF.

A note on this clonotype: Given the absence of the conserved phenylalanine or tryptophan at the CDR3 end, a read error is likely. This chain links TRBV10-3 with TRBJ2-7; tentative D call: TRBD2 (5 bases). The CDR3 contains 16 residues. V lost 6 bases and J 8 bases, leaving 26 bases between the germline ends. Looked up from germline, CDR1 is ENHRY and CDR2 is SYGVKD. As DNA, the CDR3 is TGTGCCATCAGCGAGACTGCCCAGCGGAACAAGTACAAGCAGTACTCC. Protein: CAISETAQRNKYKQYS.